Each of the 23 T cell receptor beta chains below was sequenced from the same sample in a study of T cells in women clearing cervical HPV infection. Data came from immunoSEQ multiplex PCR; TCRdb stores just in-frame clones and leaves some out. This sample contains some 30,000 clones. The material sequenced was blood buffy coat. The receptor source for this set is a woman between 18 and 70 years old with a cervical HPV16 infection that either progressed to CIN3+ or cleared (not recorded which).

As regards this clone: The read falls 3 residues short of the CDR3 end, and the missing part is taken from the germline J gene. The chain has TRBV18 and TRBJ1-2, with D unclear. In germline, CDR1 is KGHSH, CDR2 LQKENI. CDR3 length: 12 residues. The CDR3 protein is CASSTTADTYTF. CDR3 DNA (partial): TGTGCCAGCTCAACCACCGCAGATACC.

With respect to this clone: The sequenced fragment ends 3 residues before the CDR3 boundary, so the rest is inferred from the germline J gene. V usage is TRBV30 and J usage is TRBJ1-1; 8 bases map to TRBD1. V dropped 3 bases and J dropped 1; count of bases not matched to a gene: 4. Germline V lookup: CDR1 GTSNPN, CDR2 SVGIG (reference sequence). CDR3 size: 14 residues. CDR3 DNA, as far as it was read: TGTGCCTGGAGCGTTGGACAGGGGAACACTGAA. This translates into CAWSVGQGNTE. The complete CDR3 protein is CAWSVGQGNTEAFF.

Concerning this clone: The read halts 3 residues ahead of the CDR3 end, with the missing end drawn from the germline J gene. The V and J genes are TRBV4-2 and TRBJ1-5; D is possibly TRBD1 (6 bases). V dropped 3 bases and J dropped 2 bases, with 8 bases sitting between them. Germline CDR1 and CDR2: LGHNA and YNFKEQ. The CDR3 runs 14 residues. CDR3 bases read: TGTGCCAGCAGCCACCGACAGGGCAATCAGCCC. Its protein is CASSHRQGNQP. The CDR3, in full, reads CASSHRQGNQPQHF.

Note on this clone: The sequence runs out 3 residues before the end of the CDR3; the remainder is reconstructed from the germline J gene. The V gene is TRBV19, the J gene TRBJ1-4, with D perhaps matching TRBD1 (5 bases). This CDR3 is 15 amino acids long. V was cut by 5 bases and J by 4 bases, with 14 bases left in between. CDR1 and CDR2 from the germline V gene are LNHDA and SQIVND (reference sequence). The covered CDR3 bases are TGTGCCAGTAGTGAACAGGCCCCCGTTAATGAAAAA. This sequence encodes CASSEQAPVNEK. The whole CDR3 reads CASSEQAPVNEKLFF.

Details on this clone: Sequencing ends 3 residues short of the CDR3 end; the germline J gene provides the rest. The rearrangement joins TRBV29-1 to TRBJ2-3; D is possibly TRBD2 (6 bases). The CDR3 has 15 residues. The germline V and J ends were trimmed by 7 bases and 1 base, with 18 bases remaining between them. Germline lookup yields CDR1 SQVTM and CDR2 ANQGSEA. CDR3 amino acids: CSAGVGRERTDTQYF. The sequenced part of the CDR3 DNA is TGCAGCGCGGGGGTTGGACGAGAACGCACAGATACG.

In regard to this clone: The read halts 3 residues ahead of the CDR3 end, with the missing end drawn from the germline J gene. The chain carries TRBV10-1 and TRBJ1-1; tentative D call: TRBD1 (5 bases). CDR3 length: 13 residues. V shed 4 bases and J shed 1 base, with 7 bases lying between them. Germline CDR1 and CDR2: WNHNN and SYGVQD (reference sequence). The CDR3 protein is CASSAQGNTEAFF. The covered CDR3 bases are TGCGCCAGCAGTGCCCAGGGGAACACTGAA.

Worth noting for this clone: The read halts 3 residues ahead of the CDR3 end, with the missing end drawn from the germline J gene. The chain carries TRBV19 and TRBJ2-3; possibly TRBD1 for D (6 bases). CDR1 is LNHDA, CDR2 SQIVND, per germline (reference sequence). CDR3 length equals 16 residues. The sequenced CDR3 bases are TGTGCCAGTAGTCTGACAGGAGACTATAGCAATCAGCCG. It specifies CASSLTGDYSNQP. The CDR3 as a whole reads CASSLTGDYSNQPQYF.

With regard to this clone: The CDR3 extends 3 residues past the end of the read, so its final part is completed from the germline J gene. This chain joins TRBV28 and TRBJ2-5; 9 nucleotides agree with TRBD1. CDR1 and CDR2 from the germline V gene are MDHEN and SYDVKM. This CDR3 comprises 15 residues. J was trimmed by 4 bases and V by 7 bases; bases with no gene match: 10. CDR3 protein: CASIAGTGYGETQYF. The CDR3 DNA, read in part, is TGTGCCAGCATCGCAGGGACAGGGTACGGAGAGACC.

CDR3 DNA (partial): TGTGCCTGGAGTGTGGGACTGAATAGCAATCAGCCG. Protein sequence: CAWSVGLNSNQP. The whole CDR3 reads CAWSVGLNSNQPQYF. This chain links TRBV30 with TRBJ2-3; D may be TRBD2 (6 bases). The read ends 3 residues early relative to the CDR3; the germline J gene fills the gap. In germline, CDR1 is GTSNPN, CDR2 SVGIG (reference sequence). This CDR3 region has 15 residues.

Points on this clone: Read sequence stops 3 residues before the CDR3 end, and the germline J gene provides the missing end. The gene calls are TRBV10-3 and TRBJ2-1; D ambiguous. V gave up 4 bases and J gave up 4 bases, with 5 bases separating them. This CDR3 comprises 12 residues. From germline, CDR1 is ENHRY and CDR2 SYGVKD. CDR3 loop: CAISGSYNEQFF. The covered CDR3 bases are TGTGCCATCAGTGGTTCATACAATGAG.

With regard to this clone: The read stops 3 residues short of the end of the CDR3; the missing end is completed from the germline J gene. The chain employs TRBV7-2 and TRBJ2-7, with a possible D match to TRBD1 (6 bases). The V gene's germline CDR1 is SGHTA and CDR2 FQGNSA. CDR3 length equals 15 residues. The V end lost 3 bases, the J end lost 6 bases, and 18 bases lay between the germline ends. The CDR3 is CASSFNYPGQTEQYF. CDR3 DNA, as far as it was read: TGTGCCAGCAGCTTCAATTATCCGGGACAAACCGAG.

Remarks on this clone: The sequenced fragment ends 3 residues before the CDR3 boundary, so the rest is inferred from the germline J gene. The chain carries TRBV28 and TRBJ1-1; 10 bases are shared with TRBD1. From germline, CDR1 is MDHEN and CDR2 SYDVKM. J gave up 3 bases and V 6 bases, and 1 base lay outside the gene matches. The CDR3 contains 13 residues. The covered CDR3 bases are TGTGCCAGCAGGGGACAGGGGTACACTGAA. Protein product: CASRGQGYTE. The whole CDR3 sequence is CASRGQGYTEAFF. The full variable domain, rest sourced from reference TRBV28 and TRBJ1-1, is DVKVTQSSRYLVKRTGEKVFLECVQDMDHENMFWYRQDPGLGLRLIYFSYDVKMKEKGDIPEGYSVSREKKERFSLILESASTNQTSMYLCASRGQGYTEAFFGQGTRLTVV.

A note on this clone: The read gets to within 3 residues of the CDR3 end, and the germline J gene fills in the rest. V gene TRBV4-1 combines with J gene TRBJ2-5; D may be TRBD1 (5 bases). The germline V gene encodes CDR1 MGHRA and CDR2 YSYEKL. The CDR3 runs to 14 residues. V lost 5 bases, J lost 0 bases, and 10 bases lay in between. This chain's CDR3 is CASSTAGNQETQYF. The sequenced part of the CDR3 DNA is TGCGCCAGCAGCACCGCAGGGAACCAAGAGACC.

Worth noting for this clone: The CDR3 is cut off 3 residues early in the read; its end comes from the germline J gene. V usage is TRBV5-1 and J usage is TRBJ1-4; no definite D call. CDR3 length equals 15 residues. Germline V gives CDR1 SGHRS, CDR2 YFSETQ. The CDR3 region is CASSLGGSYNSPLFF. The covered CDR3 bases are TGCGCCAGCAGCTTGGGCGGCTCCTATAATTCACCA.

Comments on this clone: Coverage ceases 3 residues before the CDR3 finishes, and the germline J gene fills in the end. The chain combines TRBV6-1 with TRBJ1-1; D gene ambiguous. The CDR3 runs to 14 residues. V was shortened by 0 bases and J by 1 base, with 6 bases between the two germline ends. Germline CDR1 is MNHNS and CDR2 is SASEGT. CDR3: CASSEARGNTEAFF. The covered CDR3 bases are TGTGCCAGCAGTGAAGCGCGGGGGAACACTGAA.

Notes on this clone: The missing CDR3 end, 3 residues past where the read stops, is filled in from the germline J gene. The chain uses TRBV20-1 and TRBJ2-3; 12 bases are shared with TRBD2. The J segment lost 4 bases and the V segment lost 8 bases, leaving 7 bases of the junction unmatched. The germline gives CDR1 DFQATT, CDR2 SNEGSKA (reference sequence). CDR3 length: 14 residues. Here the CDR3 reads CSTHLAGGPDTQYF. The covered CDR3 bases are TGCAGTACTCACCTAGCGGGGGGGCCAGATACG.

To note about this clone: The sequenced fragment ends 3 residues before the CDR3 boundary, so the rest is inferred from the germline J gene. The gene calls are TRBV19 and TRBJ1-4, with 9 bases that match TRBD1. The germline V gene has CDR1 LNHDA and CDR2 SQIVND (reference sequence). The CDR3 covers 15 residues. Trimming took 5 bases from V and 7 from J; bases not matched to a gene: 8. CDR3 in amino acids: CASSFVGTGLEKLFF. Incomplete CDR3 DNA: TGTGCCAGTAGTTTTGTGGGGACAGGGCTTGAAAAA.

To note about this clone: The sequenced fragment ends 3 residues before the CDR3 boundary, so the rest is inferred from the germline J gene. The chain recombines TRBV30 with TRBJ1-1, with 7 positions matching TRBD1. The CDR3 has 14 amino acids. Germline V gene sequence: CDR1 GTSNPN, CDR2 SVGIG (reference sequence). V gave up 8 bases and J gave up 0 bases; unmatched junction bases: 9. This CDR3 is CARDTGQLNTEAFF. CDR3 DNA (partial): TGTGCCCGAGATACGGGACAGTTGAACACTGAA.

The CDR3 DNA, read in part, is TGCAGTGCTAGAACAGGAGGGGATGAAAAA. This encodes CSARTGGDEK. The whole CDR3 sequence is CSARTGGDEKLFF. The chain carries TRBV20-1 and TRBJ1-4, with D perhaps TRBD1 (5 bases). Sequencing ends 3 residues short of the CDR3 end; the germline J gene provides the rest. The germline CDR1 and CDR2 sequences are DFQATT and SNEGSKA (reference sequence). Trimming left V 2 bases short and J 6 bases short, with 10 bases between. The CDR3 runs 13 residues.

Remarks on this clone: The read falls 3 residues short of the CDR3 end, and the missing part is taken from the germline J gene. This sequence joins TRBV20-1 and TRBJ2-3; 11 bases map to TRBD2. Per germline, CDR1 DFQATT and CDR2 SNEGSKA (reference sequence). This CDR3 region has 15 residues. The part of the CDR3 DNA that was read is TGCAGTGCTACCCCGACTAGCGGGGCACAAGAGACG. The encoded protein is CSATPTSGAQET. The full CDR3 is CSATPTSGAQETQYF.

Partial CDR3 DNA: TGTGCCAGCAGCTTAGTAGGCAGGGAGAACACTGAA. This codes for CASSLVGRENTE. The full CDR3 protein is CASSLVGRENTEAFF. V and J are TRBV7-2 and TRBJ1-1, with D possibly matching TRBD1 (5 bases). Read data end 3 residues before the CDR3 end; the end is taken from the germline J gene. Trimming removed 1 base from V and 1 base from J, with 10 bases in between. Germline V gene sequence: CDR1 SGHTA, CDR2 FQGNSA. CDR3 length equals 15 residues.

As to this clone: The CDR3 is cut off 3 residues early in the read; its end comes from the germline J gene. This chain links TRBV5-5 with TRBJ1-1; tentatively, D is TRBD1 (5 bases). This CDR3 comprises 13 residues. The germline CDR1 and CDR2 sequences are SGHKS and YYEKEE (reference sequence). Trimming removed 1 base from V and 3 bases from J, with 7 bases in between. The CDR3 reads CASSLQGYTEAFF. The DNA read from the CDR3 is TGTGCCAGCAGCTTGCAGGGATACACTGAA.

Comments on this clone: The CDR3 is cut off 3 residues early in the read; its end comes from the germline J gene. The chain employs TRBV2 and TRBJ2-3, with 8 bases matching TRBD2. CDR1 SNHLY and CDR2 FYNNEI come from the germline V gene. V shed 1 base, J shed 4 bases, and the junction held 1 base outside the gene matches. CDR3 length equals 14 residues. The CDR3 reads CASSEGLASDTQYF. The sequenced CDR3 bases are TGTGCCAGCAGTGAAGGACTAGCGTCAGATACG.